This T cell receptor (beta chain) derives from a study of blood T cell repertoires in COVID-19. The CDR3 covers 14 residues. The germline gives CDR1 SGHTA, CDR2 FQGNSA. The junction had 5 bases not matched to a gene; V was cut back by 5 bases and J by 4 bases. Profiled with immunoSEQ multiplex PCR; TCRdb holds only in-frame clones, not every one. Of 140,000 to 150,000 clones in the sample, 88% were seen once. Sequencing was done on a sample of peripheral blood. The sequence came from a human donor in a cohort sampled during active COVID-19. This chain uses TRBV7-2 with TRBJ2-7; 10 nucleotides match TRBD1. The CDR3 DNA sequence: TGTGCCAGCAGCAGGACAGGGGGGGGTTACGAGCAGTACTTC. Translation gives CASSRTGGGYEQYF.